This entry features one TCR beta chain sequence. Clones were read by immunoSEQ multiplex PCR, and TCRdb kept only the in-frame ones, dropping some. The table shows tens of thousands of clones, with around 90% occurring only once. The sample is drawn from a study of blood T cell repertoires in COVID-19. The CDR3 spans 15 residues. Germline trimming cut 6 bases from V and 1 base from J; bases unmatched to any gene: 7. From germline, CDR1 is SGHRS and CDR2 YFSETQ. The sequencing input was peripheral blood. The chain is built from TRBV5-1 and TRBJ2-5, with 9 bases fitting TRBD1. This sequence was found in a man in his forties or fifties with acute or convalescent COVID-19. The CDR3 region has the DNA TGCGCCAGCACCTTTATGACAGGGGGCCAAGAGACCCAGTACTTC. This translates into CASTFMTGGQETQYF.